Each of the 7 T cell receptor beta chains below was sequenced from the same sample in a study of identical twins. Via MiXCR, TCRdb re-called the 5' RACE reads, giving one row per CDR3 protein. In the table there are 1.5 million to 2 million distinct CDR3 sequences, less than 40% of which are singletons. The sequenced sample consisted of cord blood. The receptors derive from a newborn girl in good health.

The rearrangement joins TRBV7-9 to TRBJ1-1, with 10 positions matching TRBD1. This CDR3 has 15 amino acids. Germline V CDR1 and CDR2: SEHNR, FQNEAQ (reference sequence). V shed 5 bases and J 3 bases; nucleotides not matched to a gene: 6. The CDR3, as DNA: TGTGCCAGCAGCAACAGACAGGGGGCGGACACTGAAGCTTTCTTT. Protein product: CASSNRQGADTEAFF.

The chain uses TRBV20-1 and TRBJ2-3; D is unresolved. The germline V and J ends were trimmed by 0 bases and 3 bases, with 13 bases remaining between them. In germline, CDR1 is DFQATT, CDR2 SNEGSKA (reference sequence). The CDR3 loop spans 15 amino acids. CDR3 DNA: TGCAGTGCTAGAGATGCCGCTCCCGGGACAGATACGCAGTATTTT. This codes for CSARDAAPGTDTQYF.

This chain joins TRBV3-1 and TRBJ2-5; no clear D. The CDR3 totals 14 residues. V dropped 2 bases and J dropped 2 bases, with 9 bases sitting between them. Germline CDR1 LGHDT, CDR2 YNNKEL (reference sequence). CDR3 sequence reads: CASSQRPLQETQYF. The CDR3 DNA is TGTGCCAGCAGCCAACGTCCTCTTCAAGAGACCCAGTACTTC.

This clonotype was seen a few times. The chain is built from TRBV27 and TRBJ2-7, with 9 bases fitting TRBD1. Germline CDR1 and CDR2: MNHEY and SMNVEV (reference sequence). There are 16 residues in the CDR3. Losses at the gene ends were 3 bases for V and 3 bases for J; bases not matched to a gene: 9. CDR3: CASSLGIGTGHYEQYF. In DNA, the CDR3 is TGTGCCAGCAGTTTGGGGATCGGGACAGGGCACTACGAGCAGTACTTC.

The chain couples TRBV27 to TRBJ2-3; TRBD2 agrees at 8 bases. CDR3 length equals 14 residues. Germline V gives CDR1 MNHEY, CDR2 SMNVEV (reference sequence). The CDR3: CTGSFLAGTDTQYF. The CDR3 coding sequence is TGTACCGGCAGTTTCCTAGCGGGTACAGATACGCAGTATTTT.

This sequence joins TRBV7-2 and TRBJ1-1; D perhaps matches TRBD1 (6 bases). Per germline, CDR1 SGHTA and CDR2 FQGNSA. This CDR3 is 14 amino acids long. Trimming pared 6 bases from V and 0 bases from J, leaving 11 bases between. CDR3 amino acids: CTSSSTGMNTEAFF. CDR3 in DNA: TGTACCAGCAGTTCGACAGGTATGAACACTGAAGCTTTCTTT.

A note on this clonotype: One end of the junction does not line up with germline, which may come from a read error. The chain links TRBV7-2 to TRBJ2-7; TRBD2 aligns across 11 bases. This CDR3 contains 19 residues. Germline loops: CDR1 SGHTA, CDR2 FQGNSA. CDR3 sequence (DNA): TGTGCTAGCAGCTTAGCGTATTTTTTCTCCACTAGCGGGAGCTACGAGCAGTACTTC. As protein: CASSLAYFFSTSGSYEQYF.